This T cell receptor beta chain was recovered during a study of blood T cell repertoires in COVID-19. Study details: Spain, Italy and the United States supplied samples that represented acute and convalescent COVID-19. T cells, B-cell-depleted T cells, or PBMCs supplied cDNA or gDNA.

As processed by the authors: Nucleated cell number was recorded as an estimate derived from reference gene primer amplification. Method: immunoSEQ multiplex PCR; TCRdb's copy keeps in-frame clones and lacks some. V and J calls and clone size are given by that table; D and trimming were obtained from the DNA. The sample lists around 130,000 clones; more than 85% were seen once. With V trimmed by 7 bases and J by 0 bases, 2 bases remained unmatched. Germline assignment: CDR1 MNHEY and CDR2 SVGAGI. The CDR3 has 14 residues. V gene TRBV6-5 combines with J gene TRBJ2-1, with 8 bases identical to TRBD1. This receptor was obtained from a man aged 50-60 years with active or convalescent COVID-19. The material sequenced was peripheral blood. CDR3: CASIGQGSYNEQFF. The CDR3, as DNA: TGTGCCAGCATTGGACAGGGCTCCTACAATGAGCAGTTCTTC.